This TCR beta chain was sequenced in a study of neoadjuvant anti-PD-1 for oral cavity cancer. On the study more broadly: Most patients had three to four biweekly doses of 3 mg/kg nivolumab before resection.

Measured with immunoSEQ multiplex PCR; TCRdb has only the in-frame clones, and not every one. The data hold about 15,000 clones, with about 70% observed a single time. With V trimmed by 2 bases and J by 1 base, 1 base remained unmatched. Germline V gene sequence: CDR1 SGHNT, CDR2 YYREEE (reference sequence). The CDR3 sequence is 16 residues long. The chain couples TRBV5-4 to TRBJ2-2, with TRBD2 matching over 11 bases. This sequence was found in a person aged 40-85 years with oral cavity squamous cell carcinoma. The sample in question was PBMCs, obtained before nivolumab (anti-PD-1) treatment. For the CDR3, the DNA is TGTGCCAGCAGCTTTGGACTAGCGGGGAACACCGGGGAGCTGTTTTTT. Translation: CASSFGLAGNTGELFF.